One and the same sample provided the 14 T cell receptor beta chains below, sequenced in a study of blood T cells in healthy people across ages. A second PCR of 7 to 11 cycles used a sample-barcoded 5' primer and a J-beta primer mix. TCRdb called the 5' RACE reads again in MiXCR, with one record for every CDR3 protein. The sample lists approximately 1.5 million distinct CDR3 sequences; approximately 32% were seen once. Sequences were obtained from blood. The receptors were gathered from a woman in her twenties or thirties in good health.

V gene TRBV30 combines with J gene TRBJ2-1; 7 bases are shared with TRBD1. V was clipped by 2 bases and J by 3 bases; unmatched bases: 7. Germline V gene data show CDR1 as GTSNPN and CDR2 as SVGIG (reference sequence). This CDR3 region has 15 residues. CDR3 protein: CAWSPRGPIYNEQFF. The CDR3 bases are TGTGCCTGGAGTCCAAGGGGGCCAATCTACAATGAGCAGTTCTTC. The full variable domain, with the rest looked up from reference TRBV30 and TRBJ2-1, is SQTIHQWPATLVQPVGSPLSLECTVEGTSNPNLYWYRQAAGRGLQLLFYSVGIGQISSEVPQNLSASRPQDRQFILSSKKLLLSDSGFYLCAWSPRGPIYNEQFFGPGTRLTVL.

Only a few counts were recorded for this clonotype. The chain is built from TRBV20-1 and TRBJ2-7; TRBD2 aligns across 10 bases. This CDR3 spans 14 amino acids. V lost 3 bases and J lost 1; bases outside the gene matches: 3. Germline values: CDR1 DFQATT, CDR2 SNEGSKA (reference sequence). CDR3 protein: CSASPLAGSYEQYF. For the CDR3, the DNA is TGCAGTGCTAGTCCACTAGCGGGATCCTACGAGCAGTACTTC.

The chain couples TRBV20-1 to TRBJ2-5, with 11 bases that match TRBD1. CDR1 and CDR2 (germline): DFQATT, SNEGSKA (reference sequence). The CDR3 covers 13 residues. V gave up 5 bases and J gave up 5 bases; unmatched junction bases: 4. This CDR3 reads CSAGTGGWETQYF. The CDR3 DNA sequence: TGCAGTGCTGGGACAGGGGGATGGGAGACCCAGTACTTC.

Concerning this clonotype: Germline and junction disagree at one end, which may indicate a read error. This chain links TRBV18 with TRBJ2-3, with a possible D match to TRBD1 (6 bases). The CDR3 is 14 residues long. Germline loops: CDR1 KGHSH, CDR2 LQKENI. CDR3 nucleotide sequence: TGTGCCAGCATCAGGGGTGATGGCACAGATACGCATTATTTT. Amino acids: CASIRGDGTDTHYF.

Concerning this clonotype: At one end the junction does not follow the germline gene, possibly because of a read error. The gene calls are TRBV24-1 and TRBJ2-1; D call uncertain. The CDR3 totals 12 residues. The germline CDR1 and CDR2 sequences are KGHDR and SFDVKD. CDR3 bases: TGTGACACCAGTCCAGGTACGGATGAGCAGTTCTTC. This codes for CDTSPGTDEQFF.

This clonotype was seen more than once but under ten times. The V gene is TRBV20-1, the J gene TRBJ2-5; 8 positions agree with TRBD1. Per the germline V gene, CDR1 is DFQATT and CDR2 is SNEGSKA (reference sequence). The trim removed 4 bases at V and 0 bases at J, leaving 13 bases unmatched. CDR3 length equals 17 residues. CDR3 nucleotide sequence: TGCAGTGCTACCCTCCCGGGACAGGAGTGGTACCAAGAGACCCAGTACTTC. As protein: CSATLPGQEWYQETQYF.

This chain links TRBV11-2 with TRBJ2-7; TRBD2 matches at 14 bases. With 2 bases clipped from V and 3 bases from J, the junction kept 3 bases outside the gene matches. CDR3 length: 16 amino acids. Germline V gene lookup returns CDR1 SGHAT and CDR2 FQNNGV. The CDR3 bases are TGTGCCAGCAGCTTAATCGGACTAGCGGGAGGCTACGAGCAGTACTTC. Translating it yields CASSLIGLAGGYEQYF. Together with reference TRBV11-2 and TRBJ2-7, the CDR3 gives the full variable domain: EAGVAQSPRYKIIEKRQSVAFWCNPISGHATLYWYQQILGQGPKLLIQFQNNGVVDDSQLPKDRFSAERLKGVDSTLKIQPAKLEDSAVYLCASSLIGLAGGYEQYFGPGTRLTVT.

The sample holds a few counts of this clonotype. One base away lies a much larger clone, so this may be a sequencing read error. The chain is built from TRBV12-3 or TRBV12-4 and TRBJ2-3, with D tentatively TRBD2 (6 bases). This CDR3 has 14 amino acids. This CDR3 reads CASSLGAGTDAQYF. The CDR3 nucleotides read TGTGCCAGCAGTTTAGGAGCGGGCACAGATGCGCAGTATTTT.

This rearrangement joins TRBV7-8 to TRBJ2-5; 8 bases are shared with TRBD2. The end of the DNA fits TRBJ2-7 better, so the J call may be wrong. Germline V gives CDR1 SGHVS, CDR2 FQNEAQ. The CDR3 is 15 amino acids. The CDR3 is CASSAAGGAGFEQYF. DNA for the CDR3: TGTGCCAGCAGCGCCGCCGGGGGGGCCGGGTTCGAGCAGTACTTC.

The sample holds a few counts of this clonotype. The V call is TRBV4-2, the J call TRBJ1-4, with D uncertain. The CDR3 has 16 amino acids. The germline gives CDR1 LGHNA, CDR2 YNFKEQ. V was pared by 0 bases and J by 3 bases, with 11 bases between. Written as DNA, the CDR3 is TGTGCCAGCAGCCAAGATGTCGGATATTCTAATGAAAAACTGTTTTTT. This translates into CASSQDVGYSNEKLFF.

This clonotype was counted ten times or more. The chain employs TRBV20-1 and TRBJ2-7; maybe TRBD1 (6 bases). V shed 5 bases and J shed 0 bases, with 11 bases lying between them. The germline V gene has CDR1 DFQATT and CDR2 SNEGSKA (reference sequence). The CDR3 has 13 residues. CDR3 sequence (DNA): TGCAGTGCTCGGGACAAAAGCTCCTACGAGCAGTACTTC. Its translation: CSARDKSSYEQYF.

This chain connects TRBV5-1 to TRBJ2-7; no firm D call. Judging by the DNA end, TRBJ2-5 fits better; the J call may be wrong. Germline loops: CDR1 SGHRS, CDR2 YFSETQ. CDR3 length: 15 residues. CDR3 coding DNA: TGCGCCAGCAGCTTGGGAGTTAAGGCTCGAGAGACCCAGTACTTC. Amino acids: CASSLGVKARETQYF.

This chain uses TRBV2 with TRBJ2-4, with D uncertain. The germline V gene encodes CDR1 SNHLY and CDR2 FYNNEI. V was pared by 7 bases and J by 7 bases, with 14 bases between. This CDR3 is built from 13 residues. DNA of the CDR3: TGTGCCAGCACTGATGGGGTGAGGAACATTCAGTACTTC. Translated: CASTDGVRNIQYF.

To note about this clonotype: Compared with germline, one end of the junction differs, possibly owing to a read error. The chain couples TRBV4-1 to TRBJ2-3; 9 positions match TRBD2. Per the germline V gene, CDR1 is MGHRA and CDR2 is YSYEKL. This CDR3 is built from 17 residues. CDR3 in DNA: TGCGCCGGCAGCAACACGGGGCTAGCGGGGTTCACAGATACGCAGTATTTT. It codes for CAGSNTGLAGFTDTQYF.